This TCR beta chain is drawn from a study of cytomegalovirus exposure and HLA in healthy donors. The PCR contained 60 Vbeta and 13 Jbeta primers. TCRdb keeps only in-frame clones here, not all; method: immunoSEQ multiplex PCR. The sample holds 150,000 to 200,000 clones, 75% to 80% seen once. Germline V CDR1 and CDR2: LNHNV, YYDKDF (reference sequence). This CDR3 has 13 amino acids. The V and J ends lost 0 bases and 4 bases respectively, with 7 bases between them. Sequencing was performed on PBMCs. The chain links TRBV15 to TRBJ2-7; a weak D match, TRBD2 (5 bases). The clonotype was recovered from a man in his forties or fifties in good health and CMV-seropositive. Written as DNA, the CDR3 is TGTGCCACCAGCAGAGATAGCGTATACGAGCAGTACTTC. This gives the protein CATSRDSVYEQYF.